This TCR beta chain was profiled in a study of Ad26.COV2.S vaccination and SARS-CoV-2 variants. Study overall: The donor was enrolled in the Ad26.COV2.S arm of the COV1001 trial.

Profiling relied on immunoSEQ multiplex PCR, and the TCRdb table lists in-frame clones only, not all of them. The sample lists roughly 320,000 clones, more than 75% occurring once. Regarding treatment: around 19 received Ad26.COV2.S at low or high dose, single or two shots; roughly five received placebo; per-sample allocation not given. Following the first vaccine or placebo injection, samples were taken on day 63. Per germline, CDR1 MNHEY and CDR2 SVGAGI. The V end lost 4 bases, the J end lost 4 bases, and 14 bases lay between the germline ends. This CDR3 has 15 amino acids. Material: peripheral blood, obtained in a trial of Ad26.COV2.S vaccine versus placebo. This sequence was found in a person aged 18 to 59 who received the Ad26.COV2.S COVID-19 vaccine or a placebo. The chain combines TRBV6-5 with TRBJ1-3, with D tentatively TRBD1 (5 bases). CDR3 DNA: TGTGCCAGCAGTTCCAGGACAAGACGAGGAAACACCATATATTTT. Encoded protein: CASSSRTRRGNTIYF.